These T cell receptor beta chains were read from a single sample in a study of cytomegalovirus exposure and HLA in healthy donors. Sequenced by immunoSEQ multiplex PCR; TCRdb stores in-frame clones only, minus some. The repertoire holds 230,000 or so clones, 80% to 95% seen once, with 1.5% to 2% in the top ten. Sequencing was done on a sample of PBMCs. The receptors were gathered from a girl aged 2 to 10 in good health and CMV-seronegative. Each CDR3 is given with its conserved first and last residue. The D gene is left open where the match is weak. Clone size appears in some rows only: once, few, many, or a class for an expanded clone.

j_call,d_call,clone_size,v_call,cdr3_nt,cdr3_aa
TRBJ2-1,TRBD1,NA,TRBV6-6,TGTGCCAGCAGTCCGGGGGGGACAGGGGGTAACAATGAGCAGTTCTTC,CASSPGGTGGNNEQFF
TRBJ1-6,NA,NA,TRBV27,TGTGCCAGCACCTTAGGGGGTGAGCCGGGGTCACCCCTCCACTTT,CASTLGGEPGSPLHF
TRBJ2-3,TRBD1,NA,TRBV5-8,TGTGCCAGCAGCTTGCAACAGGGGGGAACGGATACGCAGTATTTT,CASSLQQGGTDTQYF
TRBJ2-7,NA,NA,TRBV7-9,TGTGCCAGCAGCCCGAACCGCGCATCCTACGAGCAGTACTTC,CASSPNRASYEQYF
TRBJ1-2,TRBD1,NA,TRBV5-6,TGTGCCAGCAGCCCGACGGGACAGGTCTATGGCTACACCTTC,CASSPTGQVYGYTF
TRBJ1-2,NA,once,TRBV4-1,TGCGCCAGCAGCCAAGATGGCCCGGGAAGCTACACCTTC,CASSQDGPGSYTF
TRBJ2-6,TRBD2,NA,TRBV9,TGTGCCAGCAGCCCCAGGGCCGGGGCGGGAGGCTCTGGGGCCAACGTCCTGACTTTC,CASSPRAGAGGSGANVLTF
TRBJ2-7,TRBD1,NA,TRBV5-1,TGCGCCAGCAGCTTGGCCACGGACAGGGACTACGAGCAGTACTTC,CASSLATDRDYEQYF
TRBJ1-1,NA,NA,TRBV5-4,TGTGCCAGCAGCCGCGAAATGAACACTGAAGCTTTCTTT,CASSREMNTEAFF
TRBJ1-2,NA,once,TRBV29-1,TGCAGCGTCCTGACAGAAAACTATGGCTACACCTTC,CSVLTENYGYTF
TRBJ2-1,TRBD1,NA,TRBV5-6,TGTGCCAGCAGCCTGACAGGGACCTACAATGAGCAGTTCTTC,CASSLTGTYNEQFF
TRBJ2-7,TRBD2,NA,TRBV18,TGTGCCAGCTCACCATTTGCGGGGGATTCTGGCGAGCAGTACTTC,CASSPFAGDSGEQYF
TRBJ1-2,NA,NA,TRBV29-1,TGCAGCATCGGACAGTCCCCCAATACTTATGGCTACACCTTC,CSIGQSPNTYGYTF
TRBJ2-6,NA,NA,TRBV5-1,TGCGCCAGCAGCCGCCGGGTATCTGGGGCCAACGTCCTGACTTTC,CASSRRVSGANVLTF
TRBJ2-1,TRBD2,NA,TRBV4-2,TGTGCCAGCAGCCAAGTTCTACTAGCAGCGGGAGACTACAATGAGCAGTTCTTC,CASSQVLLAAGDYNEQFF
TRBJ2-2,TRBD2,NA,TRBV10-3,TGTGCCATCAGTGACCCCTGGGAGCGGGAGGTCACCGGGGAGCTGTTTTTT,CAISDPWEREVTGELFF